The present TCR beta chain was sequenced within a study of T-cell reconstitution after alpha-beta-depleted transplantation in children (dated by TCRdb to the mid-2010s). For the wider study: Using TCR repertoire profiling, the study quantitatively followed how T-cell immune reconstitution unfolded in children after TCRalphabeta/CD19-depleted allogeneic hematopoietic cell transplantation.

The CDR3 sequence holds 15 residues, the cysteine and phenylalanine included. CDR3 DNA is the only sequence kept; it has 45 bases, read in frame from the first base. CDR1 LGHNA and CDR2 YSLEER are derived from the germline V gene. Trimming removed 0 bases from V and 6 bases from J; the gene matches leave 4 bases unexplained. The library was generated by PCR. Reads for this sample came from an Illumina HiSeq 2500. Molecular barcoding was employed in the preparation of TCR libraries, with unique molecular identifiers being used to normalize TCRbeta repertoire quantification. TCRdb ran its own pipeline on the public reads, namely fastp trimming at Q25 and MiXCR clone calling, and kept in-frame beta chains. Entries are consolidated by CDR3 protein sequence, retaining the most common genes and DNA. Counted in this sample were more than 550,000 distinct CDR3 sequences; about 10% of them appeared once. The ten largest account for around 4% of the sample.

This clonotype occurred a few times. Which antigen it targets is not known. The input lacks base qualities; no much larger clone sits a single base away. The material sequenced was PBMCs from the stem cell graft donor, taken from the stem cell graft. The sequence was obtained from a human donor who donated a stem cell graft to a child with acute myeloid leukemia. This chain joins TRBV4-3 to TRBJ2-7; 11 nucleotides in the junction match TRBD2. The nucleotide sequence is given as TGCGCCAGCAGCCAAGATCCCCTAGCGGGAGGCGAGCAGTACTTC. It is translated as CASSQDPLAGGEQYF.